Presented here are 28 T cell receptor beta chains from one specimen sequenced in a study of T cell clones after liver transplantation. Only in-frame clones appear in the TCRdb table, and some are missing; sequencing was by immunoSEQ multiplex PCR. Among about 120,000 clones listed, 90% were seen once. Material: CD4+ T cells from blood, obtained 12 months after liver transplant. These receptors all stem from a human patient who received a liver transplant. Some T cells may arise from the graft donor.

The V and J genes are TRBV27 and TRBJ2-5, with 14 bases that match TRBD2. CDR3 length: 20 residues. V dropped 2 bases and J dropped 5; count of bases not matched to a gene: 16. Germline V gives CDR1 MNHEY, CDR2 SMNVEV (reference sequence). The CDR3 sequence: CASSLGSGLAGVKSEETQYF. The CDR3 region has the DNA TGTGCCAGCAGTTTAGGGTCGGGACTAGCGGGAGTAAAGAGTGAGGAGACCCAGTACTTC.

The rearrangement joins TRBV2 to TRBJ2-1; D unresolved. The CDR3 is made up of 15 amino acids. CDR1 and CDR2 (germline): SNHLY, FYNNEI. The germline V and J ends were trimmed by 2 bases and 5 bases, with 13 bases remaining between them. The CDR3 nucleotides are TGTGCCAGCAGTGAACGACCCGCAATCGACAATGAGCAGTTCTTC. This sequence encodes CASSERPAIDNEQFF.

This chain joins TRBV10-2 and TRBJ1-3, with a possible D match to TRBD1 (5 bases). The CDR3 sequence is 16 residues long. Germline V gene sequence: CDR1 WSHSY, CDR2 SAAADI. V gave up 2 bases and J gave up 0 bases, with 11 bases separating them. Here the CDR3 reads CASSEATGASGNTIYF. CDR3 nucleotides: TGCGCCAGCAGTGAGGCCACAGGAGCCTCTGGAAACACCATATATTTT.

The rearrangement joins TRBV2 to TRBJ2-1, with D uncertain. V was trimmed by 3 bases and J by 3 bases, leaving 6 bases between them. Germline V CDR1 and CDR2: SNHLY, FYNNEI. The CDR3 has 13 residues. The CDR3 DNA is TGTGCCAGCAGTGATATTAGCTACAATGAGCAGTTCTTC. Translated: CASSDISYNEQFF. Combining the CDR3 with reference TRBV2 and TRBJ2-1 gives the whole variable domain EPEVTQTPSHQVTQMGQEVILRCVPISNHLYFYWYRQILGQKVEFLVSFYNNEISEKSEIFDDQFSVERPDGSNFTLKIRSTKLEDSAMYFCASSDISYNEQFFGPGTRLTVL.

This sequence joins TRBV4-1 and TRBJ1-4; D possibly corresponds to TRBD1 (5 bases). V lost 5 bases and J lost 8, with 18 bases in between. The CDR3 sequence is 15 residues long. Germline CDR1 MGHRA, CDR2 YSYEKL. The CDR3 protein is CASSAPGRGEEKLFF. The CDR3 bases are TGCGCCAGCAGCGCTCCGGGACGGGGGGAGGAAAAACTGTTTTTT.

The CDR3 reads CASSRTGRNTGELFF. The CDR3 DNA reads TGCGCCAGCAGCCGGACAGGGCGGAACACCGGGGAGCTGTTTTTT. The chain has TRBV5-1 and TRBJ2-2; TRBD1 matches 8 bases. This CDR3 is 15 amino acids long. Germline values: CDR1 SGHRS, CDR2 YFSETQ. V was pared by 4 bases and J by 1 base, with 3 bases of the junction left unmatched.

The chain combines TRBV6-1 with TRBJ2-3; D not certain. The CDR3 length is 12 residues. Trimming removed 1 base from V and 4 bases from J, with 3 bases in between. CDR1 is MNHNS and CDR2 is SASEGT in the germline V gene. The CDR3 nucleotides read TGTGCCAGCAGTGAAGTCCCAGATACGCAGTATTTT. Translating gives CASSEVPDTQYF.

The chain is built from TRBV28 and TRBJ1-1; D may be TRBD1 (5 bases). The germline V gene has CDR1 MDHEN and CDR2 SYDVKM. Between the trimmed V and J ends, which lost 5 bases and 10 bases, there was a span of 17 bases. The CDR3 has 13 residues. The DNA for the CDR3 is TGTGCCAGCAGTCCACCTGGGGGTAAGGGAGCTTTCTTT. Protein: CASSPPGGKGAFF.

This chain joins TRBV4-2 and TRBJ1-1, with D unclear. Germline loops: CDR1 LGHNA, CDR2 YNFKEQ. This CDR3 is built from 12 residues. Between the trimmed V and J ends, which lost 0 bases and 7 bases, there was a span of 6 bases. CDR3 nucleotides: TGTGCCAGCAGCCAAGACGAAGGTGAAGCTTTCTTT. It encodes CASSQDEGEAFF.

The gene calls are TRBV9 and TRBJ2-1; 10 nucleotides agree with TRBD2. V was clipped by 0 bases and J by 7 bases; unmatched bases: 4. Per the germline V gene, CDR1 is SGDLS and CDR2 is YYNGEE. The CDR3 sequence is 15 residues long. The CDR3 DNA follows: TGTGCCAGCAGCGTAGTCTCTAGCGGGGGTAATGAGCAGTTCTTC. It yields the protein CASSVVSSGGNEQFF.

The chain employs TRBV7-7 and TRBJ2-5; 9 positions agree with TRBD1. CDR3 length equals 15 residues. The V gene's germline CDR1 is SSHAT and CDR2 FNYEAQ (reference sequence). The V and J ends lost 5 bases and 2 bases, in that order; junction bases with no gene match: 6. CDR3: CASSRRQGGQETQYF. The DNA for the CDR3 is TGTGCCAGCAGCCGGCGACAGGGGGGTCAAGAGACCCAGTACTTC.

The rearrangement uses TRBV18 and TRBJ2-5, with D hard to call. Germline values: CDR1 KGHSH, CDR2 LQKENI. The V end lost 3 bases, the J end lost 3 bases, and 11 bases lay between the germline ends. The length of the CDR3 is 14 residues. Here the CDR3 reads CASSPTSTEETQYF. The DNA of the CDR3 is TGTGCCAGCTCACCTACTTCTACGGAAGAGACCCAGTACTTC.

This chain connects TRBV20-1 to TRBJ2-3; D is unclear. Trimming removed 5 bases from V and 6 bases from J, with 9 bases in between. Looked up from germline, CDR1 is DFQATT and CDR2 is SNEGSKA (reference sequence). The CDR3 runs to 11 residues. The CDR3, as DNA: TGCAGTGCTCTCCGCTCGGATACGCAGTATTTT. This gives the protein CSALRSDTQYF.

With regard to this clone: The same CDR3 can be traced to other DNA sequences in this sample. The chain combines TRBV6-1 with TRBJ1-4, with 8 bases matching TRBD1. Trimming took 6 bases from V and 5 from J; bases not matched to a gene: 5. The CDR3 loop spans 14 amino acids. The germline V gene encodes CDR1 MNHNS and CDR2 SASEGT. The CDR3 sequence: CASSPRTGNEKLFF. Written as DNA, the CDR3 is TGTGCCAGCAGCCCCAGGACAGGGAATGAAAAACTGTTTTTT.

The CDR3 spells CASSQDLGRIPQYF. The CDR3 DNA reads TGTGCCAGCAGCCAAGATCTCGGGAGGATCCCCCAGTACTTC. The chain employs TRBV14 and TRBJ2-5, with 7 bases fitting TRBD2. Germline trimming cut 0 bases from V and 9 bases from J; bases unmatched to any gene: 7. This CDR3 is built from 14 residues. The V gene's germline CDR1 is SGHDN and CDR2 FVKESK.

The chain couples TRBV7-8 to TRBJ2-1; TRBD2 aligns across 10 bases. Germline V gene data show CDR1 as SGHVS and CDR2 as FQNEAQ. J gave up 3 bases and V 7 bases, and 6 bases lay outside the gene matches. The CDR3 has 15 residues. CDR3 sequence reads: CASILSGRVYNEQFF. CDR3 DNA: TGTGCCAGCATCCTCAGCGGGAGGGTCTACAATGAGCAGTTCTTC.

CDR3 sequence reads: CASSSGQGGRHTEAFF. The DNA of the CDR3 is TGTGCCAGCAGTTCGGGACAGGGTGGGAGGCACACTGAAGCTTTCTTT. The chain uses TRBV28 and TRBJ1-1; 9 nucleotides agree with TRBD1. The V segment lost 4 bases and the J segment 3 bases; nucleotides outside the gene matches: 9. This CDR3 has 16 amino acids. Germline CDR1 MDHEN, CDR2 SYDVKM.

In nucleotides, the CDR3 is TGTGCCAGCAGCATACAGGGGATTGTTAATGAGCAGTTCTTC. This codes for CASSIQGIVNEQFF. The chain recombines TRBV5-4 with TRBJ2-1; 7 nucleotides line up with TRBD1. CDR3 size: 14 residues. V lost 4 bases and J lost 7; bases outside the gene matches: 8. Per the germline V gene, CDR1 is SGHNT and CDR2 is YYREEE (reference sequence). The whole variable domain, filled in from reference TRBV5-4 and TRBJ2-1, reads ETGVTQSPTHLIKTRGQQVTLRCSSQSGHNTVSWYQQALGQGPQFIFQYYREEENGRGNFPPRFSGLQFPNYSSELNVNALELDDSALYLCASSIQGIVNEQFFGPGTRLTVL.

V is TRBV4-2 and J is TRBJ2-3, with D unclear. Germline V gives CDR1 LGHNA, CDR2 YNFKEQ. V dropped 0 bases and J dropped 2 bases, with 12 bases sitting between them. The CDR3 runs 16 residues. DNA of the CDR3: TGTGCCAGCAGCCAAGATCTGGGCGTAAACACAGATACGCAGTATTTT. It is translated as CASSQDLGVNTDTQYF.

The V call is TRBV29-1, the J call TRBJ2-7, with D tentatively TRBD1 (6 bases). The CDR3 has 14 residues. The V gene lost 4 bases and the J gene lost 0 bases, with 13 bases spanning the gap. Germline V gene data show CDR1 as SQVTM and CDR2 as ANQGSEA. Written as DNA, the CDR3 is TGCAGCGTTGTTGGGCAGGGGAACTCCTACGAGCAGTACTTC. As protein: CSVVGQGNSYEQYF.

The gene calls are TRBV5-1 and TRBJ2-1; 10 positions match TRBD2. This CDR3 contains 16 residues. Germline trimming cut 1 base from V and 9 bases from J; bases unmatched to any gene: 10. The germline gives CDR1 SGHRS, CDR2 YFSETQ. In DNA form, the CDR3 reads TGCGCCAGCAGCTTGCTCACGAGCGGGAGGGACGGTGAGCAGTTCTTC. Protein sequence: CASSLLTSGRDGEQFF.

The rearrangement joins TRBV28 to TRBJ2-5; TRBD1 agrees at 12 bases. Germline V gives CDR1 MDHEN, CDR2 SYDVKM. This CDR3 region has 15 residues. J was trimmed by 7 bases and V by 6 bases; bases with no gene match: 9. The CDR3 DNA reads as TGTGCCAGCAGCGTGGTGGGACAGGGGGCGGGGACCCAGTACTTC. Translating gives CASSVVGQGAGTQYF.

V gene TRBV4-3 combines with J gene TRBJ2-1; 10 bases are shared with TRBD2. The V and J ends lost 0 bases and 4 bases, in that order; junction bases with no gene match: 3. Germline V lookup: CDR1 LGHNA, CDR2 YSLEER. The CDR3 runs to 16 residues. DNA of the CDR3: TGCGCCAGCAGCCAAGAGCTAGCGGGAGCATACAATGAGCAGTTCTTC. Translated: CASSQELAGAYNEQFF.

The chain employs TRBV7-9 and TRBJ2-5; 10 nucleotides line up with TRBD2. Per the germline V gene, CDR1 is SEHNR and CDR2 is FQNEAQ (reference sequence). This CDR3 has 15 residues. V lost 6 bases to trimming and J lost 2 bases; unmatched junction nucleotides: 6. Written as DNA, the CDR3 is TGTGCCAGCAGTTCACTAGCGGGACTTCAAGAGACCCAGTACTTC. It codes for CASSSLAGLQETQYF.

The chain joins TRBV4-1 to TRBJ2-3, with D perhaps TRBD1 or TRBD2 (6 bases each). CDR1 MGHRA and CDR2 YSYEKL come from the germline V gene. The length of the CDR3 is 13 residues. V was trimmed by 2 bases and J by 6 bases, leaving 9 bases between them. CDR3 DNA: TGCGCCAGCAGCCAAAGGGGGGTCGATACGCAGTATTTT. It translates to CASSQRGVDTQYF.

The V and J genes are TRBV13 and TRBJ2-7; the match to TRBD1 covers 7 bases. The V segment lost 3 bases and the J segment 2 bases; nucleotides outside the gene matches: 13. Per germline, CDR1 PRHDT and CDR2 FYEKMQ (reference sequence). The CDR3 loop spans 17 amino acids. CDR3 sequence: CASSFTGATPSPYEQYF. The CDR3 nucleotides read TGTGCCAGCAGCTTTACAGGGGCCACTCCCTCCCCCTACGAGCAGTACTTC.

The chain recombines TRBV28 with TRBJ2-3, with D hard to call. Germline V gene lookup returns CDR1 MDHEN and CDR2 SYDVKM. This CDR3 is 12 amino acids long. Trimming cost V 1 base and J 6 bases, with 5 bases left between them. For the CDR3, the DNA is TGTGCCAGCAGTTTATTCCGGGATACGCAGTATTTT. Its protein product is CASSLFRDTQYF.

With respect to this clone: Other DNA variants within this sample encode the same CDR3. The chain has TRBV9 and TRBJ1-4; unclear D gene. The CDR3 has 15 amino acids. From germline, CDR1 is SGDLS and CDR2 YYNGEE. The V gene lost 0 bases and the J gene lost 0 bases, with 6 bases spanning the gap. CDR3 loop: CASSVGGATNEKLFF. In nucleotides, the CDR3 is TGTGCCAGCAGCGTAGGGGGAGCAACTAATGAAAAACTGTTTTTT.